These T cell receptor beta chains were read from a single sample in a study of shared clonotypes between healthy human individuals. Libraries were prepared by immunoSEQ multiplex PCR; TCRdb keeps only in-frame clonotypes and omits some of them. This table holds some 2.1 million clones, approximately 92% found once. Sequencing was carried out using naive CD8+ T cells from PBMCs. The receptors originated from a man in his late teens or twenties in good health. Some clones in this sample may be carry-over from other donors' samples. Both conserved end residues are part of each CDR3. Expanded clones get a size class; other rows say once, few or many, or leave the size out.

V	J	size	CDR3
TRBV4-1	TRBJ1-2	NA	CASSQDPGTRTQGYTF
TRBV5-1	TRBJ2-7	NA	CASSSADIPYEQYF
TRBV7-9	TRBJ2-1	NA	CASSFGGNHNEQFF
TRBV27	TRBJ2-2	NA	CASSPFENTGELFF
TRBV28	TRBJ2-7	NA	CASKPGRAYEQYF
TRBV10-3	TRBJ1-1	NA	CAISEKKRVFF
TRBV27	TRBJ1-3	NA	CASSSTPRNTIYF
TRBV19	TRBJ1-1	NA	CASSMEGFITEAFF
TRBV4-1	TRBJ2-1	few	CASRLAGLAGGDNEQFF
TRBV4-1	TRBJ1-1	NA	CASSQDGGMNTEAFF
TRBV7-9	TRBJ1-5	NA	CASSLGWQDSNQPQHF
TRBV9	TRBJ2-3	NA	CASSVESTSGATDTQYF
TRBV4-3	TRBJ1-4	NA	CASSQFVREGEKLFF
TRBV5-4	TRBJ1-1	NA	CASSLAGGGTEAFF
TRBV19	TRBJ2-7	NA	CASSDRGYEQYF
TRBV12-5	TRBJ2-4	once	CASSGPLAKNIQYF
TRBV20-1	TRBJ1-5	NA	CSVSNQPQHF
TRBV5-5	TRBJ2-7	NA	CASSLTGRGRWEQYF
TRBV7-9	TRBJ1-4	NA	CASSHSRDEKLFF
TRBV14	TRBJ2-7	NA	CASSPIRDSSYEQYF